These 19 T cell receptor beta chains were sequenced from one sample in a study of T cells in Graves' hyperthyroidism and ophthalmopathy. The TCR beta CDR3 regions underwent amplification using RNA transcripts as the source. A set of HTBI primers served as the primers for a first-round RT-PCR of the TCR CDR3. TCRdb re-called the multiplex PCR reads through MiXCR, storing one row per CDR3 protein. This table holds about 840,000 distinct CDR3 sequences, over 35% found once. Material for sequencing was blood. The receptors come from a man aged 18-30 years with Graves' hyperthyroidism.

This clonotype was detected ten times or more. The rearrangement links TRBV29-1 to TRBJ1-2; D possibly corresponds to TRBD1 (5 bases). There are 11 residues in the CDR3. The V gene's germline CDR1 is SQVTM and CDR2 ANQGSEA. V shed 6 bases and J shed 4 bases, with 9 bases lying between them. For the CDR3, the DNA is TGCAGCGTGGGACGGAGCTATGGCTACACCTTC. Translation gives CSVGRSYGYTF.

The chain recombines TRBV7-2 with TRBJ2-7; 7 bases map to TRBD1. Per the germline V gene, CDR1 is SGHTA and CDR2 is FQGNSA. V shed 5 bases, J shed 6 bases, and the junction held 7 bases outside the gene matches. CDR3 length: 13 residues. The CDR3 sequence: CASSPRDSREQYF. Here the CDR3 DNA reads TGTGCCAGCAGCCCCCGGGACAGTCGCGAGCAGTACTTC.

The chain combines TRBV20-1 with TRBJ1-5, with 9 bases fitting TRBD1. The germline V gene has CDR1 DFQATT and CDR2 SNEGSKA (reference sequence). The CDR3 sequence is 18 residues long. Trimming at V came to 0 bases and at J to 4 bases, leaving 13 bases not matched to a gene. The CDR3 sequence is CSARDMGTGTGRNQPQHF. CDR3 DNA: TGCAGTGCTAGAGATATGGGAACAGGGACAGGGCGGAATCAGCCCCAGCATTTT.

Concerning this clonotype: One end of the junction is discordant with germline, which a read error may explain. The chain carries TRBV7-9 and TRBJ1-1; possibly TRBD1 for D (6 bases). Germline CDR1 reads SEHNR; CDR2 reads FQNEAQ (reference sequence). This CDR3 region has 14 residues. CDR3 sequence: CARSLGRDITAPFF. For the CDR3, the DNA is TGCGCCCGCAGCTTAGGGAGGGACATCACCGCTCCTTTCTTT.

This clonotype was recorded many times. This chain joins TRBV7-6 and TRBJ2-5, with 8 nucleotides matching TRBD2. This CDR3 has 15 residues. Losses at the gene ends were 5 bases for V and 2 bases for J; bases not matched to a gene: 7. Per the germline V gene, CDR1 is SGHVS and CDR2 is FNYEAQ. The CDR3 is CASSREIAGQETQYF. In DNA, the CDR3 is TGTGCCAGCAGCCGAGAAATAGCGGGGCAAGAGACCCAGTACTTC.

This chain links TRBV12-3 or TRBV12-4 with TRBJ2-7; 7 bases are shared with TRBD1. The V segment lost 3 bases and the J segment 7 bases; nucleotides outside the gene matches: 6. The CDR3 covers 13 residues. The CDR3 region is CASSFTGVGEQYF. The CDR3 DNA reads TGTGCCAGCAGTTTTACAGGGGTGGGAGAGCAGTACTTC.

Comments on this clonotype: Since a much larger clone is just one base distant, this may be a read error. J is TRBJ1-6 and V is TRBV7-2, with D maybe TRBD1 (5 bases). V lost 5 bases and J 5 bases, leaving 13 bases between the germline ends. Per germline, CDR1 SGHTA and CDR2 FQGNSA. This CDR3 region has 15 residues. The CDR3 here is CASSPQGFDNSPLHF. The CDR3 DNA reads TGTGCCAGCAGCCCCCAGGGATTCGATAATTCACCCCTCCACTTT.

The chain is built from TRBV10-3 and TRBJ2-7, with a weak D call TRBD2 (6 bases). CDR3 length equals 18 residues. V was cut by 5 bases and J by 1 base, with 24 bases left in between. In germline, CDR1 is ENHRY, CDR2 SYGVKD. CDR3 sequence: CAISSEGRGAFRSYEQYF. Here the CDR3 DNA reads TGTGCCATCAGTTCGGAGGGGCGAGGGGCATTTCGGTCCTACGAGCAGTACTTC.

Only a few counts were recorded for this clonotype. V and J are TRBV12-3 or TRBV12-4 and TRBJ1-2; 7 nucleotides line up with TRBD1. V lost 7 bases, J lost 8 bases, and 7 bases stayed unmatched. The CDR3 extends over 12 amino acids. This chain's CDR3 is CASIDRDGGYTF. CDR3 in DNA: TGTGCCAGCATCGACAGGGACGGCGGCTACACCTTC.

To note about this clonotype: The junction departs from the called germline gene at one end, perhaps through a read error. The V call is TRBV10-3, the J call TRBJ1-2; D is possibly TRBD1 (5 bases). From germline, CDR1 is ENHRY and CDR2 SYGVKD. This CDR3 region has 13 residues. Here the CDR3 reads CASSEVSGGGYTF. The CDR3 DNA follows: TGTGCCAGCAGTGAAGTATCGGGGGGTGGCTACACCTTC.

A note on this clonotype: It may be a read error: a sequence one base away is much more abundant. The rearrangement joins TRBV29-1 to TRBJ2-6, with a tentative D call TRBD1 (6 bases). Per germline, CDR1 SQVTM and CDR2 ANQGSEA. This CDR3 is built from 17 residues. The V gene lost 8 bases and the J gene lost 5 bases, with 25 bases spanning the gap. Written as DNA, the CDR3 is TGCAGCCTTGGACCCACAGGGAACCCTCCTCGGGCCAACGTCCTGACTTTC. Translated: CSLGPTGNPPRANVLTF.

The chain joins TRBV7-9 to TRBJ2-5; no clear D gene. The J call could be wrong; TRBJ2-1 is a better fit for the DNA end. The CDR3 covers 12 residues. Looked up from germline, CDR1 is SEHNR and CDR2 is FQNEAQ (reference sequence). CDR3 sequence: CASSSLLDEQFF. DNA for the CDR3: TGTGCCAGCAGTTCGCTCTTGGATGAGCAGTTCTTC.

The chain is built from TRBV10-3 and TRBJ1-1, with 7 bases that match TRBD1. Germline CDR1 ENHRY, CDR2 SYGVKD. Unmatched junction bases numbered 3, after V lost 4 bases and J lost 1 base. The CDR3 has 14 residues. This CDR3 reads CAISGRQGNTEAFF. In nucleotides, the CDR3 is TGTGCCATCAGTGGCCGACAGGGGAACACTGAAGCTTTCTTT.

The chain recombines TRBV4-1 with TRBJ2-7; 8 bases agree with TRBD2. The V gene's germline CDR1 is MGHRA and CDR2 YSYEKL. The CDR3 has 17 amino acids. The V gene end was trimmed by 0 bases and the J gene end by 1 base; junction bases not matched to a gene: 8. CDR3 nucleotides: TGCGCCAGCAGCCAAGAGGGTGGGGGACTAGGATCCTACGAGCAGTACTTC. It yields the protein CASSQEGGGLGSYEQYF.

V is TRBV25-1 and J is TRBJ2-1, with 7 positions matching TRBD1. Germline V lookup: CDR1 MGHDK, CDR2 SYGVNS. Losses at the gene ends were 2 bases for V and 6 bases for J; bases not matched to a gene: 7. The CDR3 consists of 15 residues. Here the CDR3 reads CASSESVGDSNEQFF. DNA of the CDR3: TGTGCCAGCAGTGAAAGCGTAGGGGACAGCAATGAGCAGTTCTTC.

The table lists this clonotype with many counts. The chain employs TRBV7-9 and TRBJ1-2, with D hard to call. V lost 3 bases and J lost 4, with 9 bases in between. The CDR3 extends over 13 amino acids. CDR1 is SEHNR, CDR2 FQNEAQ, per germline (reference sequence). The CDR3 reads CASSFPASYGYTF. The CDR3 DNA sequence: TGTGCCAGCAGCTTTCCAGCTAGCTATGGCTACACCTTC.

The table lists this clonotype with many counts. V is TRBV15 and J is TRBJ2-7, with a weak D call TRBD1 (5 bases). CDR3 length: 14 amino acids. CDR1 and CDR2 from the germline V gene are LNHNV and YYDKDF (reference sequence). V lost 3 bases and J lost 2, with 11 bases in between. The CDR3 nucleotides read TGTGCCACCAGCAGTTCAGGGAACCCCTACGAGCAGTACTTC. Translation gives CATSSSGNPYEQYF.

The chain carries TRBV2 and TRBJ1-5; D gene ambiguous. CDR3 length equals 15 residues. Per germline, CDR1 SNHLY and CDR2 FYNNEI. Trimming removed 5 bases from V and 0 bases from J, with 11 bases in between. The CDR3 loop reads CASSYSIGSNQPQHF. CDR3 nucleotides: TGTGCCAGCAGTTACTCGATTGGTAGCAATCAGCCCCAGCATTTT.

The chain employs TRBV19 and TRBJ1-1; no definite D call. The CDR3 is made up of 17 amino acids. CDR1 LNHDA and CDR2 SQIVND come from the germline V gene (reference sequence). Trimming pared 5 bases from V and 3 bases from J, leaving 22 bases between. The CDR3 is CASSAYRAGTLHTEAFF. DNA for the CDR3: TGTGCCAGTAGTGCATACCGGGCAGGAACACTACACACTGAAGCTTTCTTT.